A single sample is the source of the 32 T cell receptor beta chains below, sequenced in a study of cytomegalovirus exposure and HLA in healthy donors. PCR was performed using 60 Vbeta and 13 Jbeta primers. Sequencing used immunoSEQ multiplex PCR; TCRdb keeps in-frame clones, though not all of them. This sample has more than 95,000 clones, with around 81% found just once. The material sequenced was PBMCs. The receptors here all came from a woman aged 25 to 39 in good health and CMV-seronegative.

The CDR3 protein is CASRDSSSYEQYF. The CDR3 coding sequence is TGTGCCAGTAGGGACAGTAGCTCCTACGAGCAGTACTTC. The rearrangement uses TRBV6-6 and TRBJ2-7, with 7 bases fitting TRBD1. V trimming: 9 bases; J trimming: 0 bases; junction bases outside the gene matches: 5. The CDR3 spans 13 residues. The germline gives CDR1 MNHNY, CDR2 SVGAGI (reference sequence).

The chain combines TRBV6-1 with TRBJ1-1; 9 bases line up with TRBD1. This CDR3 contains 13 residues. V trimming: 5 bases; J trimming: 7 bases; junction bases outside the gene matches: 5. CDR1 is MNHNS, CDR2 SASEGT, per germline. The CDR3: CASSLGTGNEAFF. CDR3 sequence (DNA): TGTGCCAGCAGTTTGGGGACAGGGAATGAAGCTTTCTTT.

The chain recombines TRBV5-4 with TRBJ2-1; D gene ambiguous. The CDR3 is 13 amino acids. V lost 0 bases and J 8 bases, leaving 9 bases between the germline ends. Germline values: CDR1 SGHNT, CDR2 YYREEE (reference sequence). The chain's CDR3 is CASSLAPVHEQFF. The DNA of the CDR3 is TGTGCCAGCAGCTTGGCTCCGGTCCATGAGCAGTTCTTC.

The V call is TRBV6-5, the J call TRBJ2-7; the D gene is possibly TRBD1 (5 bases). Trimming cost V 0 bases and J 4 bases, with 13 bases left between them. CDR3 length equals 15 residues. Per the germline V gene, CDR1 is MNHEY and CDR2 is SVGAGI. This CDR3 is CASSYSMGRAYEQYF. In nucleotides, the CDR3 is TGTGCCAGCAGTTACTCGATGGGCAGGGCTTACGAGCAGTACTTC.

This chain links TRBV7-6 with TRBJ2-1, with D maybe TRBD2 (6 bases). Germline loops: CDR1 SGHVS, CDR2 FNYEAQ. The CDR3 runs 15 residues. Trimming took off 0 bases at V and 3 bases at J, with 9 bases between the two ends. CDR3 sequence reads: CASSLADGSYNEQFF. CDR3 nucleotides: TGTGCCAGCAGCTTAGCCGACGGGAGCTACAATGAGCAGTTCTTC.

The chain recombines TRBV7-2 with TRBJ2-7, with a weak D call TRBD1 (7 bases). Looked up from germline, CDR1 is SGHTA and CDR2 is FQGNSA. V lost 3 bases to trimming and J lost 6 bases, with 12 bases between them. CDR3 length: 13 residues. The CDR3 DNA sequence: TGTGCCAGCAGCTTGGCAGGGGGAGGCGAGCAGTACTTC. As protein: CASSLAGGGEQYF.

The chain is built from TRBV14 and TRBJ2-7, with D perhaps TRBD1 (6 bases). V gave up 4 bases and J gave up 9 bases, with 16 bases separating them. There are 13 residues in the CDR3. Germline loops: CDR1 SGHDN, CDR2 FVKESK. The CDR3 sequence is CASSPRLGAVQYF. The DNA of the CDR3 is TGTGCCAGCAGCCCTAGATTGGGGGCTGTGCAGTACTTC.

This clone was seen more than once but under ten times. In nucleotides, the CDR3 is TGTGCCAGCAGCAAAGTGAGGGTTAGGCAGTTTTTGGTAGGCTACACCTTC. As protein: CASSKVRVRQFLVGYTF. The rearrangement links TRBV21-1 to TRBJ1-2. TRBV21-1 is a pseudogene segment. The CDR3 has 17 amino acids.

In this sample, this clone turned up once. DNA of the CDR3: TGTGCCAGCAGCCGACAGGGAGGTCAGCCCCAGCATTTT. Translating gives CASSRQGGQPQHF. This sequence joins TRBV11-2 and TRBJ1-5; 7 bases agree with TRBD1. This CDR3 spans 13 amino acids. The germline V gene has CDR1 SGHAT and CDR2 FQNNGV. Germline trimming cut 5 bases from V and 6 bases from J; bases unmatched to any gene: 4.

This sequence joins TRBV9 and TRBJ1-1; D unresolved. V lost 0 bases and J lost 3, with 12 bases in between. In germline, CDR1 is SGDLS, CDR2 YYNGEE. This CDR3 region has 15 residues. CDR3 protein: CASSVAVGLDTEAFF. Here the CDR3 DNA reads TGTGCCAGCAGCGTAGCTGTGGGCTTGGACACTGAAGCTTTCTTT. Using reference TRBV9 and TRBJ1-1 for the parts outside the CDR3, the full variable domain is DSGVTQTPKHLITATGQRVTLRCSPRSGDLSVYWYQQSLDQGLQFLIQYYNGEERAKGNILERFSAQQFPDLHSELNLSSLELGDSALYFCASSVAVGLDTEAFFGQGTRLTVV.

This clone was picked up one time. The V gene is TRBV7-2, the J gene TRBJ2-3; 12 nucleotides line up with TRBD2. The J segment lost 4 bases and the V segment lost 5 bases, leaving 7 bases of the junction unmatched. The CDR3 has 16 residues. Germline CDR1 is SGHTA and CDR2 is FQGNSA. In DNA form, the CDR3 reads TGTGCCAGCAGCCCAAGACTAGCGGGAGAGTCAGATACGCAGTATTTT. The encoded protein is CASSPRLAGESDTQYF.

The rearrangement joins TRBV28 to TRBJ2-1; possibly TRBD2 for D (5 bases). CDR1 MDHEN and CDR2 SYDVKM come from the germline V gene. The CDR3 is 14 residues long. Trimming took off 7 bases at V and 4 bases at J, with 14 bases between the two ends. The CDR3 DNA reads TGTGCCAGCAAACCCACGGGGAGTTACAATGAGCAGTTCTTC. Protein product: CASKPTGSYNEQFF. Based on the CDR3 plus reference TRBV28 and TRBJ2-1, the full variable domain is DVKVTQSSRYLVKRTGEKVFLECVQDMDHENMFWYRQDPGLGLRLIYFSYDVKMKEKGDIPEGYSVSREKKERFSLILESASTNQTSMYLCASKPTGSYNEQFFGPGTRLTVL.

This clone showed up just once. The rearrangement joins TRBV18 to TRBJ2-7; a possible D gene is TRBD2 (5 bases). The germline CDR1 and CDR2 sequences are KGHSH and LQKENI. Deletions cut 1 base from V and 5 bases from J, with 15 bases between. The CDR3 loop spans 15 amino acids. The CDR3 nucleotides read TGTGCCAGCTCACCACTACCGGGGTCAGGTGACGAGCAGTACTTC. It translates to CASSPLPGSGDEQYF.

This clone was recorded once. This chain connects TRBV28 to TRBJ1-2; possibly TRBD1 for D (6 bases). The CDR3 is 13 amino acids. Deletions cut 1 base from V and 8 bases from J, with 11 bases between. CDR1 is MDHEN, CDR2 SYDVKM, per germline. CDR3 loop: CASSLLGGRGYTF. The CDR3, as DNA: TGTGCCAGCAGTTTATTGGGGGGGCGCGGCTACACCTTC.

The DNA for the CDR3 is TGTGCCAGCAGCTTAGCGGGAGTCTCCGCAGATACGCAGTATTTT. Translated: CASSLAGVSADTQYF. The V call is TRBV5-4, the J call TRBJ2-3; TRBD2 agrees at 8 bases. The germline V gene encodes CDR1 SGHNT and CDR2 YYREEE (reference sequence). The junction had 6 bases not matched to a gene; V was cut back by 2 bases and J by 4 bases. The CDR3 covers 15 residues.

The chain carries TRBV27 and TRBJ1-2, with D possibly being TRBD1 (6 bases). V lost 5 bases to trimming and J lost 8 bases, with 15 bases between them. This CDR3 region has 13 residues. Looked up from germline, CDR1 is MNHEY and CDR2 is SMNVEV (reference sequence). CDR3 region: CASSIQGSKGYTF. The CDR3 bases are TGTGCCAGCAGTATACAGGGATCAAAAGGCTACACCTTC.

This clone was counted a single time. DNA of the CDR3: TGCGCCAGCAGCCTGGGGAGATCCTACGAGCAGTACTTC. The encoded protein is CASSLGRSYEQYF. This rearrangement joins TRBV5-1 to TRBJ2-5, with D possibly matching TRBD2 (5 bases). The assigned J gene may be wrong: the sequence end matches TRBJ2-7 better. Germline V gene sequence: CDR1 SGHRS, CDR2 YFSETQ. The CDR3 spans 13 residues.

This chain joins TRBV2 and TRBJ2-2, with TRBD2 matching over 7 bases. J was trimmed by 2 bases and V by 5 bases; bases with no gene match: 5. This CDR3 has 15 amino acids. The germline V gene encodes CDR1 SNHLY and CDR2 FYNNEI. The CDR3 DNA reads TGTGCCAGCAGTCGACTAGCCGTTAACACCGGGGAGCTGTTTTTT. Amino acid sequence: CASSRLAVNTGELFF.

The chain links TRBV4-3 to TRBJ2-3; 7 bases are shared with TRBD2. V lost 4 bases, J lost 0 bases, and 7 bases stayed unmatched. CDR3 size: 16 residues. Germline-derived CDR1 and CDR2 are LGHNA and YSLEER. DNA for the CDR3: TGCGCCAGCAGCCTAACATTGGGGGGGAGCACAGATACGCAGTATTTT. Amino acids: CASSLTLGGSTDTQYF.

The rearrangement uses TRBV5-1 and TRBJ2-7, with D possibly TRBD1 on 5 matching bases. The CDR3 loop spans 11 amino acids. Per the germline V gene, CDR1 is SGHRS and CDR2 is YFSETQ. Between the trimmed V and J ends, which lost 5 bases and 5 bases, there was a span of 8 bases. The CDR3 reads CASREGDEQYF. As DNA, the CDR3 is TGCGCCAGCAGAGAAGGGGACGAGCAGTACTTC.

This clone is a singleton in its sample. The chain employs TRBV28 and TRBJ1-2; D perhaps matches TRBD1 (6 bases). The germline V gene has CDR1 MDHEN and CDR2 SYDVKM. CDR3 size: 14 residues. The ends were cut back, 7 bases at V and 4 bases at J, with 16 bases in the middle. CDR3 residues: CASTTGLGLYGYTF. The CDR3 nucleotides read TGTGCCAGCACCACAGGGCTGGGTCTCTATGGCTACACCTTC.

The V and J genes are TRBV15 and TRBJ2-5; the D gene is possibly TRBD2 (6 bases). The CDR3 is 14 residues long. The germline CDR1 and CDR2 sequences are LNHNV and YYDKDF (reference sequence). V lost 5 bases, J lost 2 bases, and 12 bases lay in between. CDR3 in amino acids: CATSGGALQETQYF. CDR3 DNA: TGTGCCACCAGCGGAGGGGCTTTACAAGAGACCCAGTACTTC.

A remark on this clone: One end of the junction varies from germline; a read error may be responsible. In DNA form, the CDR3 reads TGTGCCAGCGCACCGGGACTAGCGGTATCTGATACGCAGTATTTT. This translates into CASAPGLAVSDTQYF. The chain couples TRBV18 to TRBJ2-3; 11 bases are a match to TRBD2. The CDR3 spans 15 residues. Per the germline V gene, CDR1 is KGHSH and CDR2 is LQKENI.

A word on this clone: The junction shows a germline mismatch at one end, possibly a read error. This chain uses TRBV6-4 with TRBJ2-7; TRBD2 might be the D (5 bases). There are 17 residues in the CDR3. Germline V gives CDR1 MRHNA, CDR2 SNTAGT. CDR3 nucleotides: TGTGCCAGCAGTTACTCGATCGGAGCGGAACTAACCTACGAGCAGTACTTC. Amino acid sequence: CASSYSIGAELTYEQYF.

CDR3 DNA: TGTGCCAGCAGTTCGACAGGGGAGAGTCACGACTATGGCTACACCTTC. Its translation is CASSSTGESHDYGYTF. The V call is TRBV28, the J call TRBJ1-2, with 8 bases aligning to TRBD1. The germline gives CDR1 MDHEN, CDR2 SYDVKM. The CDR3 is 16 residues long. The ends lost 4 bases at V and 3 bases at J; junction bases unmatched: 10.

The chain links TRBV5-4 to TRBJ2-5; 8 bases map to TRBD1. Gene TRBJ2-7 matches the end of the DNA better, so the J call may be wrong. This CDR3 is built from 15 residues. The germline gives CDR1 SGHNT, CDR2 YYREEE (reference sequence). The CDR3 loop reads CASSLRAATGGEQYF. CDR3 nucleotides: TGTGCCAGCAGCTTACGCGCCGCCACAGGGGGCGAGCAGTACTTC.

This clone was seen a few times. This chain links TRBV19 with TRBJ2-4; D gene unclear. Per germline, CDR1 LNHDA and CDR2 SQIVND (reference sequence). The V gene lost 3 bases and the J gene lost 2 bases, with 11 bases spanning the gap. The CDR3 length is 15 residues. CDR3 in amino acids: CASSITASSKNIQYF. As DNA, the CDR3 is TGTGCCAGTAGTATTACAGCCTCGTCCAAAAACATTCAGTACTTC.

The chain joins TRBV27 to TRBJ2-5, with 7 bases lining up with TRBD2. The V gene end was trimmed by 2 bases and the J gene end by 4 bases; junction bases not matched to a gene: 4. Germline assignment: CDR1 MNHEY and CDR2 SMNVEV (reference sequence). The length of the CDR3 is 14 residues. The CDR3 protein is CASSLAGVVETQYF. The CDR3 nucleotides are TGTGCCAGCAGTTTAGCGGGAGTGGTAGAGACCCAGTACTTC.

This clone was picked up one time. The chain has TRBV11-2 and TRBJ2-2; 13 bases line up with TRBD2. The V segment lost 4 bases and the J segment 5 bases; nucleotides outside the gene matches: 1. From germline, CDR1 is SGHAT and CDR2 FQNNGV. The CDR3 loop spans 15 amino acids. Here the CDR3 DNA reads TGTGCCAGCAGCTGGACTAGCGGGAGTACCGGGGAGCTGTTTTTT. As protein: CASSWTSGSTGELFF.

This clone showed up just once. Here the CDR3 reads CASSLLGLAGVMNTQYF. Written as DNA, the CDR3 is TGTGCCAGCAGTTTACTCGGACTAGCGGGAGTGATGAATACGCAGTATTTT. The J gene is TRBJ2-3, the V gene TRBV27; TRBD2 matches at 13 bases. Germline trimming cut 2 bases from V and 7 bases from J; bases unmatched to any gene: 9. The CDR3 loop spans 17 amino acids. Germline CDR1 and CDR2: MNHEY and SMNVEV (reference sequence).

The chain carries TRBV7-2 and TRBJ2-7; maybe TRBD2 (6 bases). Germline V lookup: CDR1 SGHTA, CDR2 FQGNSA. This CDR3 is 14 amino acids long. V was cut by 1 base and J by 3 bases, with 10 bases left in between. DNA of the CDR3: TGTGCCAGCAGCTTAGACGGGCGGGGCTACGAGCAGTACTTC. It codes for CASSLDGRGYEQYF.

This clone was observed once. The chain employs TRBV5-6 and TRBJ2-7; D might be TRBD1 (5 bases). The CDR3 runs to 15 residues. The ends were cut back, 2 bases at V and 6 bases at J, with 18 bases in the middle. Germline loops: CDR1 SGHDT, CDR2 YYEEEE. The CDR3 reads CASSFPQGNEVEQYF. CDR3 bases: TGTGCCAGCAGCTTTCCCCAGGGCAACGAGGTCGAGCAGTACTTC.